This record covers a single T cell receptor beta chain. What it binds is unknown. Deep level was the assay's run setting. Clones were sequenced by immunoSEQ multiplex PCR, and TCRdb holds only the in-frame ones, with some missing. The table records some 580,000 clones, 98% of them present only once. The CDR3 consists of 14 residues. The V gene lost 2 bases and the J gene lost 8 bases, with 13 bases spanning the gap. CDR1 is SEHNR, CDR2 FQNEAQ, per germline (reference sequence). This specimen comes from a study of shared clonotypes between healthy human individuals. Across the whole study: Three men and a couple of women, aged 18 to 49, were donors. Study conclusions and caveats: Clonotype sharing among donors was expected to depend on sequencing depth.

Cells designated naive CD8 were CD45RO-negative and were positively selected for CCR7, with terminally differentiated effector memory CD45RA+ cells excluded. The sequenced material came from naive CD8+ T cells sorted from blood. The TCR was taken from a man aged 25-45 years in good health. The chain links TRBV7-9 to TRBJ2-1; D is undetermined. The CDR3 DNA sequence: TGTGCCAGCAGCTTACGGTCCTCCCTAGATGAGCAGTTCTTC. It is translated as CASSLRSSLDEQFF.